This TCR beta chain was recovered during a study of a mutant IDH1 vaccine in newly diagnosed glioma. The J segment lost 2 bases and the V segment lost 6 bases, leaving 12 bases of the junction unmatched. CDR1 and CDR2 from the germline V gene are MNHEY and SMNVEV (reference sequence). The CDR3 covers 16 residues. Produced via immunoSEQ multiplex PCR; TCRdb's table is partial and in-frame only. The top ten clones hold 0.61% of a sample with 110,000 or so clones, around 90% of them seen once. Time point meaning: week 11, during vaccination. Vaccination comprised doses that each held 300 ug of mutant IDH1 20-mer peptide, plus topical imiquimod. About this clone: Its cognate antigen is unknown.

This sample comprised PBMCs, obtained from a glioma patient whose treatment included an IDH1 peptide vaccine. The TCR sequence derives from a woman between 50 and 59 years old with glioma. This chain connects TRBV27 to TRBJ1-1, with 7 nucleotides matching TRBD1. The CDR3 spells CASRPLGDRVNTEAFF. As DNA, the CDR3 is TGTGCCAGCAGACCCTTAGGCGACAGGGTTAACACTGAAGCTTTCTTT.